Listed below are T cell receptor beta chains from one sample, sequenced in a study of shared clonotypes between healthy human individuals. Repertoires were generated with immunoSEQ multiplex PCR, while TCRdb's copy carries only in-frame clones and drops some. The sample yields about 2,500,000 clones, more than 90% seen once. Sequencing used naive CD4+ T cells sorted from blood. The source is a man aged 18-30 years in good health. Both conserved end residues are part of each CDR3. A D gene is named only where the DNA matches it firmly. Size is stated for part of the rows, as once, few or many counts, or as a class when the clone is expanded.

D	V	J	size	CDR3
NA	TRBV4-3	TRBJ2-2	NA	CASSHSSARQGTGELFF
NA	TRBV6-5	TRBJ2-3	NA	CASSYSSGRPTDTQYF
TRBD1	TRBV27	TRBJ2-5	NA	CASKITGVQETQYF
NA	TRBV19	TRBJ1-5	NA	CASRTQGLSNQPQHF
NA	TRBV7-9	TRBJ2-7	NA	CAGGQADYEQYF
TRBD1	TRBV19	TRBJ2-7	NA	CASSIGDRAGYEQYF
NA	TRBV5-6	TRBJ2-7	NA	CASSYRDRIFYEQYF
NA	TRBV19	TRBJ1-3	few	CASSHLGSGNTIYF
NA	TRBV4-1	TRBJ2-5	NA	CASSQSPWETQYF
NA	TRBV2	TRBJ2-3	NA	CAGGGRGTDTQYF
TRBD1	TRBV18	TRBJ2-1	NA	CGTGQVSNEQFF